This is a list of T cell receptor beta chains from one sample in a study of T cells in Graves' hyperthyroidism and ophthalmopathy. TCRdb passed the multiplex PCR reads through MiXCR, listing each CDR3 protein once. Among around 34,000 distinct CDR3 sequences, roughly half were seen once, and the ten largest hold roughly 25%. The specimen sequenced was blood. These receptors all stem from a woman in her thirties or forties with Graves' ophthalmopathy. Both conserved end residues are trimmed from each CDR3.

CDR3 | length | J | V
ASSYSGHRTSSPLH | 14 | TRBJ1-6 | TRBV6-6
ASSGGQITEAF | 11 | TRBJ1-1 | TRBV5-1
ASSWTEETQY | 10 | TRBJ2-5 | TRBV2
ASSLPGRAGAGDTQY | 15 | TRBJ2-3 | TRBV5-1
ASSSETGVGTEAF | 13 | TRBJ1-1 | TRBV5-6
SVRPGTSSGNTIY | 13 | TRBJ1-3 | TRBV29-1
ASSSDRVYNEQF | 12 | TRBJ2-1 | TRBV7-9
SARGARETQY | 10 | TRBJ2-5 | TRBV20-1
ASSLTRGEYGYT | 12 | TRBJ1-2 | TRBV7-2
GWFQTQGTYEQY | 12 | TRBJ2-7 | TRBV10-3
ASMGLVDTGELF | 12 | TRBJ2-2 | TRBV6-1
ASRTGGEYTGELF | 13 | TRBJ2-2 | TRBV6-5
ASSLTGVAEQY | 11 | TRBJ2-7 | TRBV18
SATGESSYNEQF | 12 | TRBJ2-1 | TRBV20-1
ASSQPLGQGASEAF | 14 | TRBJ1-1 | TRBV4-2
ASSEFGYNEQF | 11 | TRBJ2-1 | TRBV25-1
AISTTGQGNQPQH | 13 | TRBJ1-5 | TRBV10-3
SASDGQSSYNEQF | 13 | TRBJ2-1 | TRBV20-1
ASSLETDEQF | 10 | TRBJ2-1 | TRBV7-9
ASSLGETGLYGYT | 13 | TRBJ1-2 | TRBV7-6
ASSPRQRGNNEQF | 13 | TRBJ2-1 | TRBV24-1
ASSLGSSNTGELF | 13 | TRBJ2-2 | TRBV27
ASQNGRSSYNEQF | 13 | TRBJ2-1 | TRBV12-3/TRBV12-4
ASSLTYRGETQY | 12 | TRBJ2-5 | TRBV12-3/TRBV12-4
ASSIGDRGGSYNEQF | 15 | TRBJ2-1 | TRBV19
ASSPPSAYEQY | 11 | TRBJ2-7 | TRBV18
ASSRYRVLDSPLH | 13 | TRBJ1-6 | TRBV6-2/TRBV6-3
ASNARSGANVLT | 12 | TRBJ2-6 | TRBV7-2
ASSESGRSNYGYT | 13 | TRBJ1-2 | TRBV6-4
ASSYKAEDTQY | 11 | TRBJ2-3 | TRBV6-2/TRBV6-3
ASSARQADTQY | 11 | TRBJ2-3 | TRBV9
ASSLAHSGSYNEQF | 14 | TRBJ2-1 | TRBV7-6
ASSGQGITGELF | 12 | TRBJ2-2 | TRBV6-1
SARTSGIQY | 9 | TRBJ2-7 | TRBV20-1
SATGVGGNTIY | 11 | TRBJ1-3 | TRBV20-1
ASSLATRGGATDTQF | 15 | TRBJ2-1 | TRBV7-2
SVQRQGAGEQF | 11 | TRBJ2-1 | TRBV29-1
ASSELSPYEQY | 11 | TRBJ2-7 | TRBV28
ASSLGGGYEQY | 11 | TRBJ2-7 | TRBV5-6
ASGLVPLYVGVTRSGANVLT | 20 | TRBJ2-6 | TRBV12-5
VSSLVASSYEQY | 12 | TRBJ2-7 | TRBV7-9
ASSPSGGNNEQF | 12 | TRBJ2-1 | TRBV7-9
SGGTSGKPQH | 10 | TRBJ1-5 | TRBV20-1